This T cell receptor beta chain was identified in a study of blood T cell repertoires in COVID-19. Overall study: The analysed material was cDNA or gDNA that came from T cells, B-cell-depleted T cells, or PBMCs.

Assay: immunoSEQ multiplex PCR; the TCRdb copy retains only in-frame clones and omits some. The table lists 150,000 to 200,000 clones, 70% to 90% of them singletons. This CDR3 comprises 16 residues. Germline V CDR1 and CDR2: MNHEY, SVGEGT. V was clipped by 7 bases and J by 0 bases, with 18 bases between them. The sequenced sample was peripheral blood. This receptor was obtained from a man older than 75 with COVID-19, enrolled during active disease. The chain recombines TRBV6-2 or TRBV6-3 with TRBJ1-2; the D is unclear. CDR3 in amino acids: CASTPLGGSSNYGYTF. The CDR3 DNA reads TGTGCCAGCACCCCTTTAGGAGGTTCTTCTAACTATGGCTACACCTTC.